Given below is one TCR beta chain in context. The sample holds many counts of this clonotype. Its antigen is still unknown. Base qualities are missing; no much larger clone stands one base away. This sample is part of a study of response to subunit inactivated influenza vaccine (dated by TCRdb to 2016 to 2019). With respect to the entire study: To follow how T cells responded to a trivalent subunit inactivated influenza vaccine, the researchers relied on deep quantitative profiling of the T cell receptor repertoire. Overall results and qualifications from the work: According to the authors, only a limited number of new T cells may be recruited by each seasonal influenza vaccination.

V is reduced by 6 bases and J by 10 bases, leaving a spacing of 10 bases between them. The CDR3 starts with the cysteine, ends with the phenylalanine, and has 10 residues. The DNA shown is the 30-base CDR3, in frame from base 1. From the germline V gene (reference sequence), CDR1 is DFQATT and CDR2 is SNEGSKA. Libraries were made using RT-PCR. Instrument on record: Illumina HiSeq 2500. The public reads were quality trimmed at Q25 with fastp and then assembled into clones with MiXCR by TCRdb, keeping productive beta chains. Merged by CDR3 protein, the rows form single entries marked with the most common genes and DNA. The sample has 650,000 or so distinct CDR3 sequences on record, around 15% of them singletons. Jointly, the top ten make up about 7.4% of the sample.

The input for sequencing was PBMCs from blood, taken 14 to 15 days before vaccination. The receptor comes from a man over 45 who received an inactivated influenza vaccine. Donor details come from another sample of the same person, matched by shared clones. The sequence is built from TRBV20-1 and TRBJ2-1; no D gene can be assigned with confidence. The CDR3 amino acid sequence is: CSAGVGEQFF. The DNA reads TGCAGTGCCGGCGTCGGGGAGCAGTTCTTC.